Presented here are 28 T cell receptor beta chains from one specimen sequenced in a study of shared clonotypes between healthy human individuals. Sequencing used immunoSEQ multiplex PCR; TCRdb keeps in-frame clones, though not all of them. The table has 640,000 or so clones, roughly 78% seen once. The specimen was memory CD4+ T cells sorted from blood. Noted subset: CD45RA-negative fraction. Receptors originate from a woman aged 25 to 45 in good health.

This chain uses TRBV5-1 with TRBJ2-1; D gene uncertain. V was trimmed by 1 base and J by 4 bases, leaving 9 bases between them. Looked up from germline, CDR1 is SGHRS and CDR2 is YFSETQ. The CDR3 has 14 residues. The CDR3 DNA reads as TGCGCCAGCAGCTTGCAATCGGAATACAATGAGCAGTTCTTC. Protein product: CASSLQSEYNEQFF. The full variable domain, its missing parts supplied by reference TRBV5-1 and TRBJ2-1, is KAGVTQTPRYLIKTRGQQVTLSCSPISGHRSVSWYQQTPGQGLQFLFEYFSETQRNKGNFPGRFSGRQFSNSRSEMNVSTLELGDSALYLCASSLQSEYNEQFFGPGTRLTVL.

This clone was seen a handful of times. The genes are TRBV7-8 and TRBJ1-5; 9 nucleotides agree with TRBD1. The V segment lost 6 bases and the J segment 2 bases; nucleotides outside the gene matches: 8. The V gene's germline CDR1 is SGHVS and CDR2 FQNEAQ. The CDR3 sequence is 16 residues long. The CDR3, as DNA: TGTGCCAGCAGTCCGGACAGGGGAGGCGGCAATCAGCCCCAGCATTTT. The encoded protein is CASSPDRGGGNQPQHF.

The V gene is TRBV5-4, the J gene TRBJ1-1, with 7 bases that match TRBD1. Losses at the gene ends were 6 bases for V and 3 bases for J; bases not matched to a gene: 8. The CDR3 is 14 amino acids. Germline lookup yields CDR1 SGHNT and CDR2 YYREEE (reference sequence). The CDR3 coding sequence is TGTGCCAGCACGGTGGGGCAGGGGGACACTGAAGCTTTCTTT. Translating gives CASTVGQGDTEAFF. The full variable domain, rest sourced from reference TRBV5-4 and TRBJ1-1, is ETGVTQSPTHLIKTRGQQVTLRCSSQSGHNTVSWYQQALGQGPQFIFQYYREEENGRGNFPPRFSGLQFPNYSSELNVNALELDDSALYLCASTVGQGDTEAFFGQGTRLTVV.

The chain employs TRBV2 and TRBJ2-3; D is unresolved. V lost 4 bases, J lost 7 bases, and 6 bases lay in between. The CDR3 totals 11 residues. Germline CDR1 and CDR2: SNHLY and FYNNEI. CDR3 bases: TGTGCCAGCAGTGCAACCTATACGCAGTATTTT. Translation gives CASSATYTQYF.

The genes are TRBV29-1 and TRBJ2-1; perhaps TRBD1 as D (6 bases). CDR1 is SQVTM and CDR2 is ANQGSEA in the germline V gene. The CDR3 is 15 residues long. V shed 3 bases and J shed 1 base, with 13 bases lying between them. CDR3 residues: CSVDEQGGSYNEQFF. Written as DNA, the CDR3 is TGCAGCGTTGACGAACAGGGTGGGTCCTACAATGAGCAGTTCTTC.

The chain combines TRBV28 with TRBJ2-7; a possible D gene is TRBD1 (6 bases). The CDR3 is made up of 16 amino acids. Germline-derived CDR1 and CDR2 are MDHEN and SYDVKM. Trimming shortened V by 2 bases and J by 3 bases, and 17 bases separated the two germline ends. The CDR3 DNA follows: TGTGCCAGCAGTTTAAGGGGCGCAAAGGGGGACTACGAGCAGTACTTC. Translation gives CASSLRGAKGDYEQYF.

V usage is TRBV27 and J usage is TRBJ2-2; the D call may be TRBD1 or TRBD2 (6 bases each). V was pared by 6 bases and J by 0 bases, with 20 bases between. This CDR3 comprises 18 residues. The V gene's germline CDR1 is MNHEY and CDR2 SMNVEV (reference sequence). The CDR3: CASRGGTGGPPNTGELFF. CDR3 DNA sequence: TGTGCCAGCAGGGGGGGCACCGGGGGACCACCGAACACCGGGGAGCTGTTTTTT.

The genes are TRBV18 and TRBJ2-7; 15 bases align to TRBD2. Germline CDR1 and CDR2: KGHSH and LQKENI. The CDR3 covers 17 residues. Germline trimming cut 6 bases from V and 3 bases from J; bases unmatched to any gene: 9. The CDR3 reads CASSPGQGLAGGYEQYF. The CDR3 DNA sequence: TGTGCCAGCTCCCCGGGACAGGGACTAGCGGGAGGCTACGAGCAGTACTTC.

Here the CDR3 DNA reads TGTGCCAGCAGTGAAGCGAGGGTAGCGATAATCGGGGAGCTGTTTTTT. Its protein product is CASSEARVAIIGELFF. V usage is TRBV6-1 and J usage is TRBJ2-2; tentatively, D is TRBD2 (5 bases). The V and J ends lost 0 bases and 7 bases respectively, with 15 bases between them. Germline loops: CDR1 MNHNS, CDR2 SASEGT. CDR3 size: 16 residues.

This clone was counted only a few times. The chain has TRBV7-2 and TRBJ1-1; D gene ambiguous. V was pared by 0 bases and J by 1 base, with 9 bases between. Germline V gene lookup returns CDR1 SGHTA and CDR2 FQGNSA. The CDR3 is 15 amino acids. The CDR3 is CASSLARPENTEAFF. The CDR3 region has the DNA TGTGCCAGCAGCTTAGCGCGTCCGGAGAACACTGAAGCTTTCTTT.

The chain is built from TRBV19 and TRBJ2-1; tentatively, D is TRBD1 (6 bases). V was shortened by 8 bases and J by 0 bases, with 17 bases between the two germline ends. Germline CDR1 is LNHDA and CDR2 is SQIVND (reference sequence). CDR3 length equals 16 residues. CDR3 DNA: TGTGCCAGTGAAAGGGTGGGGACACGCTCCTACAATGAGCAGTTCTTC. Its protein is CASERVGTRSYNEQFF. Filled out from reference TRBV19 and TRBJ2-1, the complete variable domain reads DGGITQSPKYLFRKEGQNVTLSCEQNLNHDAMYWYRQDPGQGLRLIYYSQIVNDFQKGDIAEGYSVSREKKESFPLTVTSAQKNPTAFYLCASERVGTRSYNEQFFGPGTRLTVL.

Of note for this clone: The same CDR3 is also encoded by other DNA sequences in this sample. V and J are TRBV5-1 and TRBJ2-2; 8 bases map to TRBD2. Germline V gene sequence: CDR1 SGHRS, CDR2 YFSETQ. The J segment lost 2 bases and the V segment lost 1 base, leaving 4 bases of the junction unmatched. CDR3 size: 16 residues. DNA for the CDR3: TGCGCCAGCAGCTTGCCCAGCGGGAGTAACACCGGGGAGCTGTTTTTT. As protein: CASSLPSGSNTGELFF.

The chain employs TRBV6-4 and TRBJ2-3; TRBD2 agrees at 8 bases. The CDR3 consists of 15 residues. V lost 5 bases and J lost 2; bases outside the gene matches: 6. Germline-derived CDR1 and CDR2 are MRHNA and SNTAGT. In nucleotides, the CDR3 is TGTGCCAGCAGTCCCCTAGCGGGTCACACAGATACGCAGTATTTT. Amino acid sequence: CASSPLAGHTDTQYF.

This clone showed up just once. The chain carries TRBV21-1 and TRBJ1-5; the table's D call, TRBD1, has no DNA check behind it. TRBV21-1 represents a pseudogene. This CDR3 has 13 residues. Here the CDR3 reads CASKDREGQPQHF. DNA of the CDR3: TGTGCCAGCAAAGACAGGGAAGGTCAGCCCCAGCATTTT.

The CDR3 region has the DNA TGTGCCAGCAACCTACTAAGCAGGGATACGCAGTATTTT. It translates to CASNLLSRDTQYF. V and J are TRBV5-6 and TRBJ2-3; D is unresolved. This CDR3 has 13 amino acids. Germline V CDR1 and CDR2: SGHDT, YYEEEE. V was pared by 6 bases and J by 6 bases, with 14 bases between.

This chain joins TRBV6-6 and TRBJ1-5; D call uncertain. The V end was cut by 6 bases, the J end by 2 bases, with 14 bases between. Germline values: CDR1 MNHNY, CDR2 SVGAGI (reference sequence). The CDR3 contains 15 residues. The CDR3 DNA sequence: TGTGCCAGCAGAGGAGGAGGAGTTGGCAATCAGCCCCAGCATTTT. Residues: CASRGGGVGNQPQHF.

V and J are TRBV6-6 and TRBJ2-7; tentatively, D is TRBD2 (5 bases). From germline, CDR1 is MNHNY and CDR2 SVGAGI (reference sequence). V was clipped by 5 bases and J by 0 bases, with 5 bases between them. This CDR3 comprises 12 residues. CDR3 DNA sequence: TGTGCCAGCAGTACTAGCTCCTACGAGCAGTACTTC. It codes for CASSTSSYEQYF.

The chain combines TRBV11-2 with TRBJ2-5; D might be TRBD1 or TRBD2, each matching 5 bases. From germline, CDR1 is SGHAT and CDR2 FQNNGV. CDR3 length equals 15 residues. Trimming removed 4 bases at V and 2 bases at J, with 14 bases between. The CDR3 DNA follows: TGTGCCAGCAGCTATAACACAGGAGGACAAGAGACCCAGTACTTC. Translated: CASSYNTGGQETQYF.

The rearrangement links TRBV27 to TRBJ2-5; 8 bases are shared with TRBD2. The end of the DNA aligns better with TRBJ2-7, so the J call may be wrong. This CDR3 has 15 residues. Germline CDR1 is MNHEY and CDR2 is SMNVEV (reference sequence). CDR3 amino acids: CASSPPGTRRYEQYF. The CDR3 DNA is TGTGCCAGCAGTCCACCCGGGACTAGACGGTACGAGCAGTACTTC.

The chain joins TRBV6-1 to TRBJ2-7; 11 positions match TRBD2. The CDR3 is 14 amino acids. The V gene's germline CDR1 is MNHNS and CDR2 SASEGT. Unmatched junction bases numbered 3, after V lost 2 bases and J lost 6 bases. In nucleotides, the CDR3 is TGTGCCAGCAGTGAAACACTAGCGGGAGTCGAGCAGTACTTC. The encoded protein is CASSETLAGVEQYF.

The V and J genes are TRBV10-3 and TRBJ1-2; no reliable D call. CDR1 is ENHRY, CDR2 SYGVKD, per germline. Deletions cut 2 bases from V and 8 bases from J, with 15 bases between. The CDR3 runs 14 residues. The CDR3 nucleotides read TGTGCCATCAGTGAGGCAGCTGGGGTTTTGGGCTACACCTTC. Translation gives CAISEAAGVLGYTF.

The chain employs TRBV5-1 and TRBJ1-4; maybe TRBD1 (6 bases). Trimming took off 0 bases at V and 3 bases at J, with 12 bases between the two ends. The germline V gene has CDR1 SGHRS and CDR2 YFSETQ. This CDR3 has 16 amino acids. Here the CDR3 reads CASSLGQGPSNEKLFF. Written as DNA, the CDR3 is TGCGCCAGCAGCTTGGGGCAGGGGCCCTCTAATGAAAAACTGTTTTTT.

In DNA form, the CDR3 reads TGTGCCTGGAGTGTACGGACAGGGACAGAGCAGTACTTC. Its protein product is CAWSVRTGTEQYF. V gene TRBV30 combines with J gene TRBJ2-5, with TRBD1 matching 8 bases. With 0 bases clipped from V and 11 bases from J, the junction kept 8 bases outside the gene matches. The CDR3 is made up of 13 amino acids. CDR1 and CDR2 from the germline V gene are GTSNPN and SVGIG (reference sequence). Based on the CDR3 plus reference TRBV30 and TRBJ2-5, the full variable domain is SQTIHQWPATLVQPVGSPLSLECTVEGTSNPNLYWYRQAAGRGLQLLFYSVGIGQISSEVPQNLSASRPQDRQFILSSKKLLLSDSGFYLCAWSVRTGTEQYFGPGTRLLVL.

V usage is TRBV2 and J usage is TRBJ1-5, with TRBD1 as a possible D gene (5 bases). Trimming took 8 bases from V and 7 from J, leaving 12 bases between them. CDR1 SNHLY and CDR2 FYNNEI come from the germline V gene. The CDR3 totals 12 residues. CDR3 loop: CASGGERQPQHF. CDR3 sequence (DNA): TGTGCCAGCGGGGGGGAAAGGCAGCCCCAGCATTTT.

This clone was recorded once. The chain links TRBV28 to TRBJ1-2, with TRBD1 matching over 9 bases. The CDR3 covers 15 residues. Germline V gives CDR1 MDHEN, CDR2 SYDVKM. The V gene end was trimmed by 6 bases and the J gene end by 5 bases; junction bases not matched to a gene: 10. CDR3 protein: CASRLTQDRGYGYTF. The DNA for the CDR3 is TGTGCCAGCAGATTGACCCAGGACAGGGGATATGGCTACACCTTC.

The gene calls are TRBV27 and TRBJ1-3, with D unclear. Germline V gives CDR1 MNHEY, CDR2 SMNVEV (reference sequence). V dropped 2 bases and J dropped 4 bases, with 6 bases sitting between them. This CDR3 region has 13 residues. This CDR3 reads CASSLEIGNTIYF. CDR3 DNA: TGTGCCAGCAGTTTAGAGATAGGAAACACCATATATTTT.

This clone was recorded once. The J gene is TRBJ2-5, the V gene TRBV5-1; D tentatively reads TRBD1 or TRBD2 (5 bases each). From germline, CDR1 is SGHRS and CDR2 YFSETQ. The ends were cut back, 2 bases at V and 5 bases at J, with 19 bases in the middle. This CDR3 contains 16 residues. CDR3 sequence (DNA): TGCGCCAGCAGCTTTACCGCCGGGGCGGCTAAGGAGACCCAGTACTTC. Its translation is CASSFTAGAAKETQYF.

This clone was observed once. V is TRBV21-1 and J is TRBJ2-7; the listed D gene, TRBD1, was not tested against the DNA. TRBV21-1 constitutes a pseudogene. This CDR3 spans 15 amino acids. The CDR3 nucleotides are TGTGCCAGCAGCACCCGAGGGGGCAGAGCCTACGAGCAGTACTTC. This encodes CASSTRGGRAYEQYF.